Below, 13 T cell receptor beta chains from the same sample are listed, as sequenced in a study of blood T cell repertoires in COVID-19. Some clones are missing from TCRdb's copy, which holds only in-frame ones; the method was immunoSEQ multiplex PCR. This sample has 350,000 to 450,000 clones; around nine tenths occur once, and the top ten carry roughly 1.4%. The sample consisted of PBMCs or T cells enriched from blood (not recorded which). Receptor source: a young woman who had been exposed to COVID-19.

The chain uses TRBV7-9 and TRBJ1-2; 11 bases fit TRBD1. The CDR3 spans 16 residues. Trimming removed 4 bases from V and 5 bases from J; junction bases left unmatched: 9. CDR1 SEHNR and CDR2 FQNEAQ come from the germline V gene (reference sequence). DNA for the CDR3: TGTGCCAGCAGCTCACCCGGGACAGGGGGGGTATATGGCTACACCTTC. Translated: CASSSPGTGGVYGYTF.

This chain links TRBV4-3 with TRBJ2-1, with 10 positions matching TRBD2. The CDR3 has 15 amino acids. CDR1 LGHNA and CDR2 YSLEER come from the germline V gene. V was clipped by 4 bases and J by 4 bases; unmatched bases: 4. The CDR3 here is CASSPTSGVYNEQFF. CDR3 DNA sequence: TGCGCCAGCAGCCCCACTAGCGGGGTTTACAATGAGCAGTTCTTC.

This clone came up once. A read error may explain this, as a much larger clone is one base away. V and J are TRBV3-1 (or the pseudogene TRBV3-2) and TRBJ1-2; perhaps TRBD1 as D (6 bases). The CDR3 has 14 amino acids. V lost 2 bases and J 8 bases, leaving 15 bases between the germline ends. Germline V gene lookup returns CDR1 LGHDT and CDR2 YNNKEL (reference sequence). The CDR3 DNA sequence: TGTGCCAGCAGCCAAAGGGCGGGGGGGGGCGGCTACACCTTC. Amino acid sequence: CASSQRAGGGGYTF.

The chain is built from TRBV25-1 and TRBJ1-2, with 8 bases that match TRBD1. The ends lost 8 bases at V and 4 bases at J; junction bases unmatched: 9. CDR3 length equals 14 residues. Germline CDR1 and CDR2: MGHDK and SYGVNS. CDR3 coding DNA: TGTGCCAGCTCACTCCCGGACAGGGCCTATGGCTACACCTTC. This gives the protein CASSLPDRAYGYTF.

This clone was recorded only once. The rearrangement links TRBV19 to TRBJ2-2; a weak D match, TRBD1 (5 bases). The V end lost 2 bases, the J end lost 6 bases, and 10 bases lay between the germline ends. CDR3 size: 14 residues. CDR1 and CDR2 (germline): LNHDA, SQIVND (reference sequence). The CDR3 sequence is CASSITWGPGELFF. CDR3 DNA: TGTGCCAGTAGTATAACCTGGGGCCCCGGGGAGCTGTTTTTT.

This chain joins TRBV5-8 and TRBJ2-7; D possibly corresponds to TRBD1 (6 bases). This CDR3 has 13 amino acids. Trimming shortened V by 4 bases and J by 3 bases, and 11 bases separated the two germline ends. CDR1 and CDR2 from the germline V gene are SGHTS and YDEGEE. CDR3 in DNA: TGTGCCAGCAGCAGACAGGAAGGCTACGAGCAGTACTTC. This gives the protein CASSRQEGYEQYF.

A remark on this clone: In the same sample, other DNA sequences code for this CDR3. The rearrangement links TRBV7-2 to TRBJ1-4; a weak D match, TRBD1 (6 bases). The ends were cut back, 6 bases at V and 7 bases at J, with 9 bases in the middle. Germline lookup yields CDR1 SGHTA and CDR2 FQGNSA. This CDR3 spans 12 amino acids. The CDR3 bases are TGTGCCAGCAGTCTAGGGGGTGAAAAACTGTTTTTT. Its translation: CASSLGGEKLFF.

The gene calls are TRBV3-1 (or the pseudogene TRBV3-2) and TRBJ2-7; no definite D call. This CDR3 is 14 amino acids long. Trimming shortened V by 4 bases and J by 0 bases, and 10 bases separated the two germline ends. Germline assignment: CDR1 LGHDT and CDR2 YNNKEL (reference sequence). DNA for the CDR3: TGTGCCAGCAGCCTTAAAGACTCCTCCTACGAGCAGTACTTC. This sequence encodes CASSLKDSSYEQYF.

V gene TRBV7-9 combines with J gene TRBJ1-3, with D unresolved. The V gene's germline CDR1 is SEHNR and CDR2 FQNEAQ (reference sequence). The CDR3 totals 13 residues. V dropped 5 bases and J dropped 8 bases, with 13 bases sitting between them. The CDR3 sequence: CASSRGTRDTIYF. The DNA of the CDR3 is TGTGCCAGCAGCCGAGGAACGAGGGACACCATATATTTT.

The V and J genes are TRBV7-9 and TRBJ1-5; D is perhaps TRBD1 (5 bases). The CDR3 has 13 amino acids. Trimming pared 5 bases from V and 4 bases from J, leaving 9 bases between. Germline CDR1 reads SEHNR; CDR2 reads FQNEAQ (reference sequence). CDR3 in amino acids: CASSPGSNQPQHF. In DNA, the CDR3 is TGTGCCAGCAGCCCAGGGTCGAATCAGCCCCAGCATTTT.

The rearrangement uses TRBV6-1 and TRBJ1-1; 9 nucleotides agree with TRBD1. The junction had 7 bases not matched to a gene; V was cut back by 4 bases and J by 1 base. Germline assignment: CDR1 MNHNS and CDR2 SASEGT. The CDR3 is 16 amino acids. The CDR3 DNA follows: TGTGCCAGCAGTGCAGACAGGGGGGGAGAGAACACTGAAGCTTTCTTT. As protein: CASSADRGGENTEAFF.

This clone was detected once. CDR3 protein: CASSQDLSPGHISYEQYF. CDR3 DNA sequence: TGTGCCAGCAGCCAAGATCTTTCGCCGGGACACATCTCCTACGAGCAGTACTTC. The chain is built from TRBV4-2 and TRBJ2-7, with D possibly being TRBD1 (6 bases). This CDR3 has 18 amino acids. The V and J ends lost 0 bases and 0 bases respectively, with 18 bases between them. Germline V gene sequence: CDR1 LGHNA, CDR2 YNFKEQ.

CDR3 coding DNA: TGTGCCAGCAGCCAAGCGGCAGGCGGGGGGACCTCCTACGAGCAGTACTTC. It yields the protein CASSQAAGGGTSYEQYF. The chain couples TRBV4-2 to TRBJ2-7; TRBD2 agrees at 8 bases. With V trimmed by 1 base and J by 0 bases, 8 bases remained unmatched. The CDR3 contains 17 residues. CDR1 LGHNA and CDR2 YNFKEQ come from the germline V gene.